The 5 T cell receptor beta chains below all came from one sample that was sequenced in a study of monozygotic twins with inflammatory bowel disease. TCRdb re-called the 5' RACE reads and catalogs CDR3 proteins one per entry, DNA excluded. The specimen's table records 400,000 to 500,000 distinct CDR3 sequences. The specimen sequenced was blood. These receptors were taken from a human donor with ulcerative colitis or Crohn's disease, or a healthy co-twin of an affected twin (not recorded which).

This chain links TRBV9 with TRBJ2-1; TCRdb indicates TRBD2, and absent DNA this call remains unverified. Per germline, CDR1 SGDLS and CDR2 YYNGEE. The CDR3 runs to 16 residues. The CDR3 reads CASSDLLAGRYNEQFF.

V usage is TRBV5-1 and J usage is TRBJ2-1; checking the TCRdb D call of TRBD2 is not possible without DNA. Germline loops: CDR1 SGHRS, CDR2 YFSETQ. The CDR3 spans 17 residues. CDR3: CASSSLSRTSGYNEQFF.

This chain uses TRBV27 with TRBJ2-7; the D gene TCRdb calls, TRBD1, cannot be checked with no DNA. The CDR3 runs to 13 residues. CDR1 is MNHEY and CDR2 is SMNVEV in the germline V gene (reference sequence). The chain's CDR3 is CASSWGPGVEQYF.

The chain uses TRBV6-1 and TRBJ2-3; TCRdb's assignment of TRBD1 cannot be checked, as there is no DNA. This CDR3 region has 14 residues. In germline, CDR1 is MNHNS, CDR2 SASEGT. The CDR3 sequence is CASRDGAVTDTQYF.

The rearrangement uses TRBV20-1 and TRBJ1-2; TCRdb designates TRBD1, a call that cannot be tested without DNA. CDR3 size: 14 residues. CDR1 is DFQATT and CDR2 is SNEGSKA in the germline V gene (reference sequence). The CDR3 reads CSARVAGLYYGYTF.